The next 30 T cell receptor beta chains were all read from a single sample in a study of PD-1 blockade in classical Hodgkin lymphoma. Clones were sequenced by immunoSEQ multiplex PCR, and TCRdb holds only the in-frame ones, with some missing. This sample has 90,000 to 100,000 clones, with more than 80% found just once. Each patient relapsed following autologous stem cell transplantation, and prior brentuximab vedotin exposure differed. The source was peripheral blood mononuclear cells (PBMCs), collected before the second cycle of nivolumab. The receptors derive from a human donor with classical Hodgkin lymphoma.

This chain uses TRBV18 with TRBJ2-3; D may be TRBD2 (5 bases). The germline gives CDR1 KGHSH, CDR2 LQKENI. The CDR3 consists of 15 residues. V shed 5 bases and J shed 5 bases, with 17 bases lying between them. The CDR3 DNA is TGTGCCAGCTCAACTCAGGTAGTCGAGGGAGATACGCAGTATTTT. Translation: CASSTQVVEGDTQYF.

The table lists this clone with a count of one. The CDR3 loop reads CAISVRQGTGELFF. CDR3 sequence (DNA): TGTGCCATCAGTGTGAGACAGGGGACCGGGGAGCTGTTTTTT. This chain joins TRBV10-3 and TRBJ2-2; 8 bases are a match to TRBD1. Germline V CDR1 and CDR2: ENHRY, SYGVKD. V lost 4 bases, J lost 5 bases, and 3 bases stayed unmatched. The CDR3 totals 14 residues.

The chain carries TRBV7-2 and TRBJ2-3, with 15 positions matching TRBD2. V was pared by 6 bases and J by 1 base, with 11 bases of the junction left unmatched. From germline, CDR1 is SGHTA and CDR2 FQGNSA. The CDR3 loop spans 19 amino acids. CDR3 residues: CASRAPGLAGGFGTDTQYF. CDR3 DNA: TGTGCCAGCAGGGCACCGGGACTAGCGGGAGGTTTCGGCACAGATACGCAGTATTTT.

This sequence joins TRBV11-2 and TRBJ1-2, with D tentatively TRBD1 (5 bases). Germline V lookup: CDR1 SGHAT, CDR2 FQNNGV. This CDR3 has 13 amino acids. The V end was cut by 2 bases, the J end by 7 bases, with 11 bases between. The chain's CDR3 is CASSLNVRVGYTF. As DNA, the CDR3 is TGTGCCAGCAGCTTAAATGTCAGGGTTGGCTACACCTTC. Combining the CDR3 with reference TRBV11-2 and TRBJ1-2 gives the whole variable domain EAGVAQSPRYKIIEKRQSVAFWCNPISGHATLYWYQQILGQGPKLLIQFQNNGVVDDSQLPKDRFSAERLKGVDSTLKIQPAKLEDSAVYLCASSLNVRVGYTFGSGTRLTVV.

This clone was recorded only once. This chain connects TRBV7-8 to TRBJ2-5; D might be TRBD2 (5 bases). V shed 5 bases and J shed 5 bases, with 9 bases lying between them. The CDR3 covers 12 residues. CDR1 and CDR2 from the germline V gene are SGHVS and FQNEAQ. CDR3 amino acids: CASSPSGETQYF. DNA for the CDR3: TGTGCCAGCAGCCCCTCGGGGGAGACCCAGTACTTC.

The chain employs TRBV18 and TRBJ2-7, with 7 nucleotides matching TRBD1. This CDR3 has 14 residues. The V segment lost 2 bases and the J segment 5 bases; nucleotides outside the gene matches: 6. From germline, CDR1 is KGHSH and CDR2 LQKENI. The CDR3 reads CASSPRQGSHEQYF. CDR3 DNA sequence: TGTGCCAGCTCACCAAGACAGGGTAGCCACGAGCAGTACTTC. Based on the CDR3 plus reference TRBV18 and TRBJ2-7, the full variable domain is NAGVMQNPRHLVRRRGQEARLRCSPMKGHSHVYWYRQLPEEGLKFMVYLQKENIIDESGMPKERFSAEFPKEGPSILRIQQVVRGDSAAYFCASSPRQGSHEQYFGPGTRLTVT.

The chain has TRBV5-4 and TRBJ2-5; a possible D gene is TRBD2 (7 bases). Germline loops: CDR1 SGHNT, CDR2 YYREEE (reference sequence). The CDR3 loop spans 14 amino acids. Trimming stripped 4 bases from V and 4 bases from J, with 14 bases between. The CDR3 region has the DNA TGTGCCAGCAGCAACAACAGGGAGGGAGAGACCCAGTACTTC. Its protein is CASSNNREGETQYF.

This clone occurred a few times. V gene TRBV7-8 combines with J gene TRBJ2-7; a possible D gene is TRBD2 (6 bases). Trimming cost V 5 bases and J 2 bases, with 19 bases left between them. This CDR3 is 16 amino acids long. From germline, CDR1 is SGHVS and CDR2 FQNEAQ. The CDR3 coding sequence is TGTGCCAGCAGCCCCCTGCTAGGTAGCGGCCCCTACGAGCAGTACTTC. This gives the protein CASSPLLGSGPYEQYF.

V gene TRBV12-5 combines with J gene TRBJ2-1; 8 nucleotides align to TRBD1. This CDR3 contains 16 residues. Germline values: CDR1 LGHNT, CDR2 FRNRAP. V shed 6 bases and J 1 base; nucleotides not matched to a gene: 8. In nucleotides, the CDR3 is TGTGCTAGTGGCCTTGGACAGGGCAGATCCTACAATGAGCAGTTCTTC. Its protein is CASGLGQGRSYNEQFF.

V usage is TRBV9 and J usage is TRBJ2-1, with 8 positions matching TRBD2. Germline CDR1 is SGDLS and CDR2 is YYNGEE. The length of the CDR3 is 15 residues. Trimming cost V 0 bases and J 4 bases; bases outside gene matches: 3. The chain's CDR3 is CASSVAGLEYNEQFF. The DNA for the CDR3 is TGTGCCAGCAGCGTAGCGGGACTAGAATACAATGAGCAGTTCTTC.

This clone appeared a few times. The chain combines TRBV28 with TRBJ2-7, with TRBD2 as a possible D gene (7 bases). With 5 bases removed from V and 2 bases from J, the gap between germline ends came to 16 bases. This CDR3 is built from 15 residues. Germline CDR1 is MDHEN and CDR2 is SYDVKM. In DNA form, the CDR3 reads TGTGCCAGCAGTCTTGGGGGGGCAGGGGCCTACGAGCAGTACTTC. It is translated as CASSLGGAGAYEQYF.

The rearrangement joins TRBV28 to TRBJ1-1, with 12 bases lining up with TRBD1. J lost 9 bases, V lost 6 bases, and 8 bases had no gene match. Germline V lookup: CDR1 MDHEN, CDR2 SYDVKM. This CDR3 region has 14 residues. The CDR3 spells CASRLPGTGGKAFF. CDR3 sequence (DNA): TGTGCCAGCAGACTACCCGGGACAGGGGGCAAAGCTTTCTTT. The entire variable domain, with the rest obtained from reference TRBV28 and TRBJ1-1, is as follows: DVKVTQSSRYLVKRTGEKVFLECVQDMDHENMFWYRQDPGLGLRLIYFSYDVKMKEKGDIPEGYSVSREKKERFSLILESASTNQTSMYLCASRLPGTGGKAFFGQGTRLTVV.

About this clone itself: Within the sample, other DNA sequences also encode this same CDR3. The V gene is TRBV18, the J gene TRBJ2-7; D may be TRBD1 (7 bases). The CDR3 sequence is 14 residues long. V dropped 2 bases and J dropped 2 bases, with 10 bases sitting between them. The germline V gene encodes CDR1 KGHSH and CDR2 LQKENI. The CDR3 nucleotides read TGTGCCAGCTCACCAGGAGGGGGCCCCTACGAGCAGTACTTC. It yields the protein CASSPGGGPYEQYF. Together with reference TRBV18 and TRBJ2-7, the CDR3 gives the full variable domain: NAGVMQNPRHLVRRRGQEARLRCSPMKGHSHVYWYRQLPEEGLKFMVYLQKENIIDESGMPKERFSAEFPKEGPSILRIQQVVRGDSAAYFCASSPGGGPYEQYFGPGTRLTVT.

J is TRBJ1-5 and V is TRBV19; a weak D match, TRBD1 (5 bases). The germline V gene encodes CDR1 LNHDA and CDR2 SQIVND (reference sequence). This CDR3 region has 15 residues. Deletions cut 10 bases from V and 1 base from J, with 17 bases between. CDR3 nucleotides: TGTGCCACCGGGGTATGGGGCCAAAGCAATCAGCCCCAGCATTTT. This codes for CATGVWGQSNQPQHF.

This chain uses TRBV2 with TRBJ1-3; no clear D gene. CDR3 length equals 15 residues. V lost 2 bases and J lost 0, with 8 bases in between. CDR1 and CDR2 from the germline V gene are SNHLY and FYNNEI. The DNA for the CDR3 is TGTGCCAGCAGTGAACAAGTTGTCTCTGGAAACACCATATATTTT. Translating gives CASSEQVVSGNTIYF.

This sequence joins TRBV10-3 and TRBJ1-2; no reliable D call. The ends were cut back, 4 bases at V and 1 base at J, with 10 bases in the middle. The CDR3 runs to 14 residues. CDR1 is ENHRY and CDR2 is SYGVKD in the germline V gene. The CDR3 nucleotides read TGTGCCATCAGTGCGAACGGACTTAACTATGGCTACACCTTC. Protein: CAISANGLNYGYTF.

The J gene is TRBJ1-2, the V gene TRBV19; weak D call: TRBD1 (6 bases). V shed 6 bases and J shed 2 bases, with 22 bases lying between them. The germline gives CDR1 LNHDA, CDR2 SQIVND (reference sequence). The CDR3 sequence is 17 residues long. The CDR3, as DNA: TGTGCCAGTAGCATCGCCCGGTACAGGGCTTCGAACTATGGCTACACCTTC. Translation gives CASSIARYRASNYGYTF. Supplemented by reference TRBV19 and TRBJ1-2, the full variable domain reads DGGITQSPKYLFRKEGQNVTLSCEQNLNHDAMYWYRQDPGQGLRLIYYSQIVNDFQKGDIAEGYSVSREKKESFPLTVTSAQKNPTAFYLCASSIARYRASNYGYTFGSGTRLTVV.

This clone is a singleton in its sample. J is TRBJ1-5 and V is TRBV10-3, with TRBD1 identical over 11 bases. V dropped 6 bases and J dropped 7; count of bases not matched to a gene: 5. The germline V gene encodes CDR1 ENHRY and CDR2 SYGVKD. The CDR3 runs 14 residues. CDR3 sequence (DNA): TGTGCCATCAGGGGGACAGGGGGGAACCAGCCCCAGCATTTT. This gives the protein CAIRGTGGNQPQHF.

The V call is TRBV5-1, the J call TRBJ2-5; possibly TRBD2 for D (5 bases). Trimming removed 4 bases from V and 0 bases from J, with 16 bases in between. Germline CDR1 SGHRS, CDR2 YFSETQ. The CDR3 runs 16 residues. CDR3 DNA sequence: TGCGCCAGCAGCCGCCGGGGAATGCGGGACCAAGAGACCCAGTACTTC. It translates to CASSRRGMRDQETQYF. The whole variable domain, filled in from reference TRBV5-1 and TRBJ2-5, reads KAGVTQTPRYLIKTRGQQVTLSCSPISGHRSVSWYQQTPGQGLQFLFEYFSETQRNKGNFPGRFSGRQFSNSRSEMNVSTLELGDSALYLCASSRRGMRDQETQYFGPGTRLLVL.

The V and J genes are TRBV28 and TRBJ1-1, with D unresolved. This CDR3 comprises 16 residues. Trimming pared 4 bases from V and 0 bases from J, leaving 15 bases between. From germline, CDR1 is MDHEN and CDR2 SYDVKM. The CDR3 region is CASSSPGRRMNTEAFF. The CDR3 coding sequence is TGTGCCAGCAGTTCGCCCGGGCGACGGATGAACACTGAAGCTTTCTTT.

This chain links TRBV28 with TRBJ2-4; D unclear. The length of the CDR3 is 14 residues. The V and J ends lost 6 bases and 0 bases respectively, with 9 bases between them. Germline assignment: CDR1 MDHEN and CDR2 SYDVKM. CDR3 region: CASREDLAKNIQYF. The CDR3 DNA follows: TGTGCCAGCAGGGAAGATCTAGCCAAAAACATTCAGTACTTC. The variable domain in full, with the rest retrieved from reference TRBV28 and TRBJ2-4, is DVKVTQSSRYLVKRTGEKVFLECVQDMDHENMFWYRQDPGLGLRLIYFSYDVKMKEKGDIPEGYSVSREKKERFSLILESASTNQTSMYLCASREDLAKNIQYFGAGTRLSVL.

CDR3 in amino acids: CASSLAWGRIGNTIYF. The CDR3, as DNA: TGTGCCAGCAGCTTGGCCTGGGGGCGAATTGGAAACACCATATATTTT. The rearrangement links TRBV5-5 to TRBJ1-3; TRBD1 might be the D (6 bases). With 0 bases removed from V and 3 bases from J, the gap between germline ends came to 13 bases. In germline, CDR1 is SGHKS, CDR2 YYEKEE (reference sequence). The CDR3 has 16 residues.

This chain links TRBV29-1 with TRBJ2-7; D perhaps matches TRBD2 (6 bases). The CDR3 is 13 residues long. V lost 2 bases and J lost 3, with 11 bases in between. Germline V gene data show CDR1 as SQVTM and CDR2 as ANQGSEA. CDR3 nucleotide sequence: TGCAGCGTTGAAACGGGACTGAACTACGAGCAGTACTTC. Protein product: CSVETGLNYEQYF.

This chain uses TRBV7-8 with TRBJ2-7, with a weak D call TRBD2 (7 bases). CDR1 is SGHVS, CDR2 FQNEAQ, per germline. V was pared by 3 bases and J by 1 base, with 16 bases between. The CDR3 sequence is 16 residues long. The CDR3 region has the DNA TGTGCCAGCAGCTTTAGGGCGGGGGCAGGGTCCTACGAGCAGTACTTC. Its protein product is CASSFRAGAGSYEQYF.

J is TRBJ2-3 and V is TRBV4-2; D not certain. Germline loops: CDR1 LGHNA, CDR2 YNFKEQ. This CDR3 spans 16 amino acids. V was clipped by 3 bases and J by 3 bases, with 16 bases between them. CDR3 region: CASSQTKALGTDTQYF. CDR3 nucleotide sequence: TGTGCCAGCAGCCAGACGAAAGCCCTTGGGACAGATACGCAGTATTTT.

Written as DNA, the CDR3 is TGCGCCAGCTCCCGAGCGTGGTACGAGCAGTACTTC. It codes for CASSRAWYEQYF. V usage is TRBV5-1 and J usage is TRBJ2-7; no clear D gene. The CDR3 extends over 12 amino acids. V was pared by 7 bases and J by 4 bases, with 12 bases between. Looked up from germline, CDR1 is SGHRS and CDR2 is YFSETQ.

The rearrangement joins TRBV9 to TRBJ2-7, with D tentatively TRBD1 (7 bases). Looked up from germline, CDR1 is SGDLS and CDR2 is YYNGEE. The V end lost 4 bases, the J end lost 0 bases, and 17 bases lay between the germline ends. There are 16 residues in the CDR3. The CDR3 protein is CASSSGAGTVSYEQYF. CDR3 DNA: TGTGCCAGCAGCTCGGGGGCCGGGACAGTCTCCTACGAGCAGTACTTC.

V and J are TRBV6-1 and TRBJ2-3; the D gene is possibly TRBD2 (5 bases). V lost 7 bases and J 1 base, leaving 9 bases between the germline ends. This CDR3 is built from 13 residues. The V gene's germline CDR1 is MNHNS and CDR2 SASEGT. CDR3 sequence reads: CASTGLGTDTQYF. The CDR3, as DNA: TGTGCCAGCACGGGGTTAGGCACAGATACGCAGTATTTT.

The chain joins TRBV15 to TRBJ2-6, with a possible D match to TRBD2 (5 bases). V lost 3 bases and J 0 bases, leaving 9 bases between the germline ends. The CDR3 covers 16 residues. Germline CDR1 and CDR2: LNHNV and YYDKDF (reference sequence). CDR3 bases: TGTGCCACCAGCAGCGGACTCAACTCTGGGGCCAACGTCCTGACTTTC. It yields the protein CATSSGLNSGANVLTF.

CDR3 region: CASSWGTGLGWADTQYF. The CDR3 region has the DNA TGTGCCAGCAGCTGGGGGACAGGCCTCGGGTGGGCAGATACGCAGTATTTT. This chain joins TRBV5-6 and TRBJ2-3, with 8 bases fitting TRBD1. Trimming cost V 3 bases and J 4 bases; bases outside gene matches: 13. This CDR3 has 17 amino acids. Germline V gene lookup returns CDR1 SGHDT and CDR2 YYEEEE.